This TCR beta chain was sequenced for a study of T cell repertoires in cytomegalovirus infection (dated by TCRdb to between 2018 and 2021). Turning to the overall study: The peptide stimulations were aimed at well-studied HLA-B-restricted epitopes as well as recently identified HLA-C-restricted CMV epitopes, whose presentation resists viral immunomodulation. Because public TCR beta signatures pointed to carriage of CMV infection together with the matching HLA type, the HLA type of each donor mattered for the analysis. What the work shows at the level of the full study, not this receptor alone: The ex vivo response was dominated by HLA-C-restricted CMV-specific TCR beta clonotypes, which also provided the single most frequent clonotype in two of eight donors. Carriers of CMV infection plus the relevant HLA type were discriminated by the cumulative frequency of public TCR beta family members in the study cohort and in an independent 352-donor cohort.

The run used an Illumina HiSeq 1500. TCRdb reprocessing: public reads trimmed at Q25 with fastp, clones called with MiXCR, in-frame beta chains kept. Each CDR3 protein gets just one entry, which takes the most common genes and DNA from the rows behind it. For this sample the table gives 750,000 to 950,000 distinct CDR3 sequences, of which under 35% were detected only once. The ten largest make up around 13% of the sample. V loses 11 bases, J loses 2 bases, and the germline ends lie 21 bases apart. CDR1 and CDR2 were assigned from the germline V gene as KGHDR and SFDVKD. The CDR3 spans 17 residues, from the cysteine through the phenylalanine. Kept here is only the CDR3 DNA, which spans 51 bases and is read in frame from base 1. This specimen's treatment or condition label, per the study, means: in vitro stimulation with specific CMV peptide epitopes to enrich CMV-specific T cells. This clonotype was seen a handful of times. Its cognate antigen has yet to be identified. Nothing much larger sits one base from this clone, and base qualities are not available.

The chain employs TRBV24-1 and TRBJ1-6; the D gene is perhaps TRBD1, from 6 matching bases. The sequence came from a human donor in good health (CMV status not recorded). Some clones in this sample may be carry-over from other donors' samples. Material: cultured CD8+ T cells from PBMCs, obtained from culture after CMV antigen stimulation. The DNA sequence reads TGTGCCATAAAGGGGGTGAGGTGTAACACCTATAATTCACCCCTCCACTTT. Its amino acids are CAIKGVRCNTYNSPLHF.